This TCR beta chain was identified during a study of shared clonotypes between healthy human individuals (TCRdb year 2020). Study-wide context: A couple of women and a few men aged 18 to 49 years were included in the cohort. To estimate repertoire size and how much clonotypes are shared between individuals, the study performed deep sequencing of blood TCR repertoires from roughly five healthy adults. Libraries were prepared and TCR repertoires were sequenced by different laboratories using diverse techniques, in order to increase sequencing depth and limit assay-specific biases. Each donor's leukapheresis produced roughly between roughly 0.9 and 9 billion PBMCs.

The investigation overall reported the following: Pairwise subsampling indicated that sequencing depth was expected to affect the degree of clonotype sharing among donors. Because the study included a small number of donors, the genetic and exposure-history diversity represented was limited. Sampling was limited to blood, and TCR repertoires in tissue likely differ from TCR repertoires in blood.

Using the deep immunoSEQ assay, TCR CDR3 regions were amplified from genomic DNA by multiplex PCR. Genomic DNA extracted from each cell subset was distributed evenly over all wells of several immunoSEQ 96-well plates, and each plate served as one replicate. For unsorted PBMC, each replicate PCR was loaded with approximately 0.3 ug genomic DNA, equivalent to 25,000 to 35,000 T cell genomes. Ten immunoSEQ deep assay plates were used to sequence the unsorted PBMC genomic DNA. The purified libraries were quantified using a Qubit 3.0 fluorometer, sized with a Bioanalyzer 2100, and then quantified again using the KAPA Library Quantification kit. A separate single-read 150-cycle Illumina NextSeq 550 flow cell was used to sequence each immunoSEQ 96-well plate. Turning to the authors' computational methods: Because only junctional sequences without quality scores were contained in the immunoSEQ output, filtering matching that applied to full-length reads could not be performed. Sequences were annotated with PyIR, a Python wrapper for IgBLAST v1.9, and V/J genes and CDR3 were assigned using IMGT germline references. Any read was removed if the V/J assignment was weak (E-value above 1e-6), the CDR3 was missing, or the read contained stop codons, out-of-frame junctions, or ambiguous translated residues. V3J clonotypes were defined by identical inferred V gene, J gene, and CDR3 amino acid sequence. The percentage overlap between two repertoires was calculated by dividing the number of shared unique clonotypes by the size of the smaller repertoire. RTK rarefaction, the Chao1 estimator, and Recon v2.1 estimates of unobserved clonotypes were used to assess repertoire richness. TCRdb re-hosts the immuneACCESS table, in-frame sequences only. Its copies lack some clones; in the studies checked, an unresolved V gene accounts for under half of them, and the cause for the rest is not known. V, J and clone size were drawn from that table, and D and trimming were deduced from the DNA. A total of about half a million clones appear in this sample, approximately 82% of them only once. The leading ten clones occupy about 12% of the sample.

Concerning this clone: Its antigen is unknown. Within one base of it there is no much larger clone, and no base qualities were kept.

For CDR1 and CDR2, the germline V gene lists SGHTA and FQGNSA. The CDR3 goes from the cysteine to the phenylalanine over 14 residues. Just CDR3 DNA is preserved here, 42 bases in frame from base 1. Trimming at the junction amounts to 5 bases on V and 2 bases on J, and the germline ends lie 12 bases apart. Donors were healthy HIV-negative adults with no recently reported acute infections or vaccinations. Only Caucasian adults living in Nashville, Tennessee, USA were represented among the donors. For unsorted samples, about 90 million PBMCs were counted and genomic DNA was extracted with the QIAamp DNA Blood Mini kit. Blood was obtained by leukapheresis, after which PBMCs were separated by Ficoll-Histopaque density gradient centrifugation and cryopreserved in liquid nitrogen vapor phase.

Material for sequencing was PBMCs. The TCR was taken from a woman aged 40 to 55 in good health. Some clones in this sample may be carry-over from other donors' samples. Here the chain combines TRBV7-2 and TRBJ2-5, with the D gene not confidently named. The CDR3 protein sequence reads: CASSPRTVQETQYF. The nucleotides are TGTGCCAGCAGCCCAAGGACGGTACAAGAGACCCAGTACTTC.